One T cell receptor beta chain is described in this entry. This sample stems from a study of blood T cell repertoires in COVID-19. Per germline, CDR1 SGHTA and CDR2 FQGTGA. V was pared by 2 bases and J by 10 bases, with 18 bases between. This CDR3 has 16 residues. Produced via immunoSEQ multiplex PCR; TCRdb's table is partial and in-frame only. The data hold about 160,000 clones, with 85% observed a single time. The chain employs TRBV7-3 and TRBJ1-6, with D maybe TRBD1 (5 bases). The sequence came from a human donor with acute or convalescent COVID-19. The donor label of this sample is uncertain. Sequencing input: peripheral blood. CDR3 nucleotides: TGTGCCAGCAGCTTAGATTCTTCCCAGGGCGGATCACCCCTCCACTTT. Translation gives CASSLDSSQGGSPLHF.